These T cell receptor beta chains were read from a single sample in a study of T cells in Graves' hyperthyroidism and ophthalmopathy. One entry per CDR3 protein, called by TCRdb with MiXCR from the multiplex PCR reads. The table shows approximately 590,000 distinct CDR3 sequences, with around 46% occurring only once. Sample: peripheral blood or thyroid tissue (not recorded which). The receptors were sampled from a woman between 18 and 29 years old with Graves' hyperthyroidism. Both conserved end residues are part of each CDR3. The order of the fields is D gene, clone size, CDR3 length, V gene, J gene, CDR3 DNA, CDR3 protein. The D gene is left open where the match is weak. Some rows mark clone size as missing; the rest say once, few, many or name a class of expanded clone.

>.|many|13|TRBV29-1|TRBJ1-2
TGCAGCGTTGAGGATCCGGTTAACTATGGCTACACCTTC
CSVEDPVNYGYTF
>TRBD1|.|15|TRBV6-5|TRBJ1-4
TGTGCCAGCAGTTTTGACAGGGCGGCTAATGAAAAACTGTTTTTT
CASSFDRAANEKLFF
>.|once|11|TRBV10-3|TRBJ1-6
TGTGCCTCACTACCTAATTCACCCCTCCACTTT
CASLPNSPLHF
>TRBD1|.|13|TRBV10-3|TRBJ1-6
TGTGCCATCAGACGGACAGGGGGTTCACCCCTCCACTTT
CAIRRTGGSPLHF
>.|.|13|TRBV10-3|TRBJ1-1
TGTGCTAGTGGTTCTATTTGGGTCACTGAAGCTTTCTTT
CASGSIWVTEAFF
>.|few|16|TRBV6-9|TRBJ1-3
TGTGCCAGCAGTTCTGACAGAGAGCCCTCTGGAAACACCATATATTTT
CASSSDREPSGNTIYF
>.|.|15|TRBV7-9|TRBJ1-1
TGTGCCAGCAGCTTAGTCAGGGGATCAAACACTGAAGCTTTCTTT
CASSLVRGSNTEAFF
>TRBD2|many|17|TRBV24-1|TRBJ2-7
TGTGCCACCAGTGATGGGGGACTAGCGGGAGGACGCTACGAGCAGTACTTC
CATSDGGLAGGRYEQYF
>.|many|12|TRBV29-1|TRBJ1-2
TGCAGCGTTGAAGATCGAGGGGATGGCTACACCTTC
CSVEDRGDGYTF
>.|once|10|TRBV29-1|TRBJ1-4
TGCAGCGTTGAAGTGGACCTGGCGAGGTTT
CSVEVDLARF
>TRBD2|few|15|TRBV10-3|TRBJ2-2
TGTGCCATCAGGAGGACTAGCGATGTTACCGGGGAGCTGTTTTTT
CAIRRTSDVTGELFF
>.|.|15|TRBV19|TRBJ1-1
TGTGCCAGTAGACTGACCGGGACTGTAAACACTGAAGCTTTCTTT
CASRLTGTVNTEAFF
>.|many|14|TRBV2|TRBJ1-2
TGTGCCAGCAGCCAAATTTCGGCAGGATACGGCTACACCTTC
CASSQISAGYGYTF
>TRBD2|.|16|TRBV15|TRBJ2-2
TGTGCCACCAGCAGAGGACTAGCGGGAGTGGGCGGGGAGCTGTTTTTT
CATSRGLAGVGGELFF
>TRBD1|many|15|TRBV10-3|TRBJ2-7
TGTGCCATCAGTGGTGGTGACAGGGGCGGGTACGAGCAGTACTTC
CAISGGDRGGYEQYF
>.|once|11|TRBV29-1|TRBJ1-3
TGCAGCGTTCCGGACAGAAACACCATATATTTT
CSVPDRNTIYF
>.|.|15|TRBV12-5|TRBJ1-2
TGTGCTAGTGGTTTAGCCTTTGGGTTGGGCTATGGCTACACCTTC
CASGLAFGLGYGYTF
>.|.|13|TRBV20-1|TRBJ2-7
TGCAGTGCAAACGGAGTGAGGGGTTACGAGCAGTACTTC
CSANGVRGYEQYF
>.|many|13|TRBV7-6|TRBJ2-7
TGTGCCAGCAGCTTAACCAACCCGGGCGAGCAGTACTTC
CASSLTNPGEQYF
>TRBD1|.|16|TRBV15|TRBJ1-6
TGTGCCACCAGCAGAGCCGCCGGGACAGGGAATTCACCCCTCCACTTT
CATSRAAGTGNSPLHF
>.|few|16|TRBV9|TRBJ1-2
TGTGCCAGCAGCGTAGAAGCACGACTGAGTAACTATGGCTACACCTTC
CASSVEARLSNYGYTF
>TRBD2|many|15|TRBV5-6|TRBJ2-7
TGTGCCAGCAGCTTGGAACTAGCGGGGTCCTACGAGCAGTACTTC
CASSLELAGSYEQYF
>.|.|16|TRBV20-1|TRBJ1-5
TGCAATGCTAGAGATCCGAACAGGTATAGCAATCAGCCCCAGCATTTT
CNARDPNRYSNQPQHF
>TRBD2|.|15|TRBV29-1|TRBJ2-7
TGCAGCGTTACGGGGACTAGCGAGTTCGGTGACGAGCAGTACTTC
CSVTGTSEFGDEQYF
>TRBD1|.|14|TRBV7-6|TRBJ2-7
TGTGCCAGCAGCCCTCGGGGGACAGGGGACGAGCAGTACTTC
CASSPRGTGDEQYF
>.|.|15|TRBV7-9|TRBJ1-1
TGTGCCAGCAGCTTAGTTGGGGGGTTTAGCGCTGAAGCTTTCTTT
CASSLVGGFSAEAFF
>TRBD1|many|16|TRBV11-1|TRBJ2-5
TGTGCCAGCAGCGGATGGGACAGGGGCGAGTTAGAGACCCAGTACTTC
CASSGWDRGELETQYF
>.|.|13|TRBV25-1|TRBJ1-2
TGTGCCGCGCACAGCACCGCTAACTATGGCTACACCTTC
CAAHSTANYGYTF
>.|.|14|TRBV10-3|TRBJ1-3
TGTGCCATCAGTGACGGGACACCTGGAAACACCATATATTTT
CAISDGTPGNTIYF
>.|many|14|TRBV7-9|TRBJ1-5
TGTGCCAGCAGCTTAAGGGGACCGAATCAGCCCCAGCATTTT
CASSLRGPNQPQHF
>TRBD1|few|15|TRBV24-1|TRBJ2-5
TGTGCCACCAGTGCTGGACAGGGCATTTCGGAGACCCAGTACTTC
CATSAGQGISETQYF
>.|few|11|TRBV20-1|TRBJ1-2
TGCAGTGCTAGAAGTAACTATGGCTACACCTTC
CSARSNYGYTF
>.|.|12|TRBV15|TRBJ2-6
TGTGCCACCAGCAGAGGGGACAACGTCCTGACTTTC
CATSRGDNVLTF
>TRBD1|.|12|TRBV9|TRBJ1-2
TGTGCCGGGACAGGGGACGCGGGTGGCTACACCTTC
CAGTGDAGGYTF
>.|.|13|TRBV10-3|TRBJ1-2
TGTGCCACCTTGGAGGGGCCATATTATGGCTACACCTTC
CATLEGPYYGYTF
>.|few|13|TRBV12-3/TRBV12-4|TRBJ2-7
TGTGCCAGCAGTCCCCAACGAAGGTACGAGCAGTACTTC
CASSPQRRYEQYF
>TRBD1|.|15|TRBV7-6|TRBJ1-3
TGTGCCAGCAGCTCAGAGGGGGCGACTGGAAACACCATATATTTT
CASSSEGATGNTIYF
>.|.|16|TRBV19|TRBJ1-3
TGTGCCAGTAGTATACGGCCGTCGAGCTCTGGAAACACCATATATTTT
CASSIRPSSSGNTIYF
>.|.|14|TRBV19|TRBJ1-5
TGTGCCAGTAGCGCAAACAGGGAATATCAGCCCCAGCATTTT
CASSANREYQPQHF
>TRBD1|many|19|TRBV7-9|TRBJ2-6
TGTGCCAGCAGCTTCCCATCTTGGACAGGGAAATCTGGGGCCAACGTCCTGACTTTC
CASSFPSWTGKSGANVLTF
>.|few|13|TRBV7-2|TRBJ1-1
TGTGCCAGCAGCTACGCGGGGGGTACTGAAGCTTTCTTT
CASSYAGGTEAFF
>TRBD2|.|19|TRBV7-9|TRBJ2-2
TGTGCCAGCAACCTACCTCCTCCGGGGACTAGCGGGTGGGCCGGGGAGCTGTTTTTT
CASNLPPPGTSGWAGELFF
>TRBD1|.|14|TRBV10-3|TRBJ1-2
TGTGCCAGCTCCCGACTCAGGGGGGACTATGGCTACACCTTC
CASSRLRGDYGYTF
>.|few|15|TRBV7-8|TRBJ2-2
TGTGCCAGCAGCCGTCGGGCTAGCGTGACCGGGGAGCTGTTTTTT
CASSRRASVTGELFF
>.|.|14|TRBV2|TRBJ1-5
TGTGCCAGCAGTGTGGCAGGTCATTGGCAGCCCCAGCATTTT
CASSVAGHWQPQHF
>TRBD2|many|16|TRBV9|TRBJ2-7
TGTGCCAGCAGCGTAGGATGGGGTAGCGGGATTCGGGAGCAGTACTTC
CASSVGWGSGIREQYF
>TRBD1|.|14|TRBV10-3|TRBJ2-7
TGTGCCAGCATCAAAGACAGGGCCACCTACGAGCAGTACTTC
CASIKDRATYEQYF
>TRBD1|.|14|TRBV6-1|TRBJ1-2
TGTGCCAGCAGTGTAGGAACGACAGGGGGCGGCTACACCTTC
CASSVGTTGGGYTF